Below, 27 T cell receptor beta chains from the same sample are listed, as sequenced in a study of PD-1 blockade in classical Hodgkin lymphoma. Here immunoSEQ multiplex PCR was the method, and the copy in TCRdb shows in-frame clones only, minus some. This table has 15,000 to 20,000 clones, approximately 73% appearing once. The time point is: cycle 4 day 1 (C4D1), after about 6 weeks of nivolumab. Every patient was affected by relapse after autologous stem cell transplantation, while exposure to brentuximab vedotin was not uniform. Sequences were derived from peripheral blood mononuclear cells (PBMCs), sampled before the fourth cycle of nivolumab. The receptors derive from a human donor with classical Hodgkin lymphoma.

The CDR3 spells CASSFHRATGELFF. Here the CDR3 DNA reads TGTGCCAGCAGCTTTCACAGGGCCACCGGGGAGCTGTTTTTT. This chain uses TRBV11-2 with TRBJ2-2; tentatively, D is TRBD1 (6 bases). The CDR3 has 14 residues. Trimming pared 3 bases from V and 4 bases from J, leaving 9 bases between. Germline-derived CDR1 and CDR2 are SGHAT and FQNNGV.

The rearrangement joins TRBV30 to TRBJ1-2; the match to TRBD1 covers 12 bases. In germline, CDR1 is GTSNPN, CDR2 SVGIG (reference sequence). The CDR3 spans 13 residues. J gave up 7 bases and V 5 bases, and 5 bases lay outside the gene matches. The CDR3 DNA reads TGTGCCTGGTTTGGGACAGGGGGCGGTGGCTACACCTTC. It translates to CAWFGTGGGGYTF.

The chain combines TRBV28 with TRBJ1-5, with 7 bases that match TRBD1. CDR1 and CDR2 from the germline V gene are MDHEN and SYDVKM. The CDR3 length is 15 residues. V dropped 6 bases and J dropped 3; count of bases not matched to a gene: 8. DNA of the CDR3: TGTGCCAGCAGCTACGCGACAGGGAACAATCAGCCCCAGCATTTT. Amino acid sequence: CASSYATGNNQPQHF.

This chain uses TRBV10-3 with TRBJ2-5, with unresolved D. The J call may be incorrect, as the DNA end agrees better with TRBJ2-7. Germline values: CDR1 ENHRY, CDR2 SYGVKD. This CDR3 comprises 12 residues. The CDR3 here is CATRRSSYEQYF. CDR3 sequence (DNA): TGTGCCACCAGGCGGAGTTCCTACGAGCAGTACTTC.

The genes are TRBV10-2 and TRBJ2-1; D unclear. The length of the CDR3 is 15 residues. Trimming pared 0 bases from V and 7 bases from J, leaving 13 bases between. Germline V CDR1 and CDR2: WSHSY, SAAADI. CDR3 in DNA: TGCGCCAGCAGTGAGTCCGCGGTTGGGGTTAATGAGCAGTTCTTC. As protein: CASSESAVGVNEQFF.

In this sample, this clone turned up a few times. The J gene is TRBJ2-1, the V gene TRBV9; perhaps TRBD2 as D (5 bases). With 0 bases removed from V and 0 bases from J, the gap between germline ends came to 7 bases. CDR3 length: 15 residues. Germline lookup yields CDR1 SGDLS and CDR2 YYNGEE. The CDR3 spells CASSVDGDSYNEQFF. CDR3 bases: TGTGCCAGCAGCGTAGACGGGGACTCCTACAATGAGCAGTTCTTC.

Only one count was recorded for this clone. The chain employs TRBV6-5 and TRBJ1-2; D gene unclear. Germline V gene lookup returns CDR1 MNHEY and CDR2 SVGAGI. There are 14 residues in the CDR3. V lost 7 bases and J lost 5, with 17 bases in between. Here the CDR3 DNA reads TGTGCCAGCATGGGTGGTATGTTGAGATATGGCTACACCTTC. Its protein product is CASMGGMLRYGYTF.

The rearrangement uses TRBV5-1 and TRBJ2-2; D is perhaps TRBD1 (6 bases). V lost 0 bases and J 0 bases, leaving 15 bases between the germline ends. From germline, CDR1 is SGHRS and CDR2 YFSETQ. CDR3 length: 18 residues. CDR3 protein: CASSLVPTGSANTGELFF. DNA of the CDR3: TGCGCCAGCAGCTTGGTACCGACAGGAAGCGCGAACACCGGGGAGCTGTTTTTT.

The chain combines TRBV10-3 with TRBJ2-1; D is perhaps TRBD1 (6 bases). Germline V lookup: CDR1 ENHRY, CDR2 SYGVKD. Deletions cut 11 bases from V and 3 bases from J, with 17 bases between. The CDR3 consists of 14 residues. CDR3 protein: CASGNREFYNEQFF. In DNA, the CDR3 is TGTGCCTCGGGAAACAGGGAATTCTACAATGAGCAGTTCTTC.

The chain carries TRBV6-5 and TRBJ1-4; D call uncertain. This CDR3 spans 14 amino acids. The germline V and J ends were trimmed by 7 bases and 2 bases, with 11 bases remaining between them. Germline CDR1 reads MNHEY; CDR2 reads SVGAGI. The CDR3 DNA is TGTGCCAGCAAACAAACCGCGACTAATGAAAAACTGTTTTTT. It specifies CASKQTATNEKLFF.

In this sample, this clone turned up a few times. The rearrangement links TRBV5-1 to TRBJ2-5, with 10 bases lining up with TRBD2. Losses at the gene ends were 6 bases for V and 3 bases for J; bases not matched to a gene: 8. The germline gives CDR1 SGHRS, CDR2 YFSETQ. The length of the CDR3 is 15 residues. Here the CDR3 reads CASKEAGGIKETQYF. CDR3 in DNA: TGCGCCAGCAAAGAAGCGGGGGGGATTAAAGAGACCCAGTACTTC.

The chain carries TRBV5-4 and TRBJ1-1; 9 bases are shared with TRBD1. The CDR3 loop spans 14 amino acids. CDR1 and CDR2 from the germline V gene are SGHNT and YYREEE (reference sequence). V lost 2 bases, J lost 3 bases, and 2 bases stayed unmatched. Here the CDR3 reads CASSFDRGYTEAFF. CDR3 in DNA: TGTGCCAGCAGCTTCGACAGGGGGTACACTGAAGCTTTCTTT.

As concerns this clone: This specimen includes other DNA sequences encoding the same CDR3. The chain has TRBV18 and TRBJ2-7; D is possibly TRBD1 (6 bases). This CDR3 region has 12 residues. Per germline, CDR1 KGHSH and CDR2 LQKENI. The CDR3 DNA follows: TGCGCCAGCTCATCACAGGGTTACGAGCAGTACGTC. It specifies CASSSQGYEQYV.

The CDR3 region has the DNA TGTGCCAGCAGCTTGGGGATTGGGGCCAACGTCCTGACTTTC. Protein product: CASSLGIGANVLTF. V gene TRBV7-3 combines with J gene TRBJ2-6; D remains ambiguous. Germline lookup yields CDR1 SGHTA and CDR2 FQGTGA. This CDR3 region has 14 residues. The V end was cut by 3 bases, the J end by 3 bases, with 6 bases between.

The rearrangement joins TRBV5-1 to TRBJ2-7, with 9 positions matching TRBD2. CDR1 is SGHRS, CDR2 YFSETQ, per germline. Trimming removed 4 bases from V and 6 bases from J; junction bases left unmatched: 14. The CDR3 extends over 16 amino acids. This CDR3 reads CASSPGLALSSREQYF. CDR3 coding DNA: TGCGCCAGCAGCCCGGGACTAGCTTTAAGTTCGCGCGAGCAGTACTTC.

Only a few counts were recorded for this clone. The chain is built from TRBV28 and TRBJ1-2; TRBD1 matches 10 bases. This CDR3 region has 14 residues. Germline V gene sequence: CDR1 MDHEN, CDR2 SYDVKM. V dropped 6 bases and J dropped 5; count of bases not matched to a gene: 6. The CDR3 DNA reads as TGTGCCAGCAGCGACAGGGGGCGCGGGTATGGCTACACCTTC. Encoded protein: CASSDRGRGYGYTF.

The rearrangement links TRBV29-1 to TRBJ1-2, with a weak D call TRBD1 (5 bases). CDR3 length equals 13 residues. Trimming stripped 7 bases from V and 2 bases from J, with 14 bases between. The germline V gene encodes CDR1 SQVTM and CDR2 ANQGSEA. CDR3 DNA sequence: TGCAGCGCTGTCGGGGGAGTGAACTATGGCTACACCTTC. Translating gives CSAVGGVNYGYTF.

The chain links TRBV7-2 to TRBJ2-5; tentatively, D is TRBD1 or TRBD2 (5 bases each). This CDR3 is built from 13 residues. V was pared by 3 bases and J by 3 bases, with 8 bases between. Germline values: CDR1 SGHTA, CDR2 FQGNSA. The CDR3 DNA reads as TGTGCCAGCAGCTTGGGGACGAAAGAGACCCAGTACTTC. Its translation is CASSLGTKETQYF.

The chain combines TRBV9 with TRBJ1-6; possible D gene TRBD1, 5 bases. V was trimmed by 0 bases and J by 5 bases, leaving 12 bases between them. This CDR3 is built from 16 residues. Germline CDR1 is SGDLS and CDR2 is YYNGEE. Here the CDR3 DNA reads TGTGCCAGCAGCGTAGCCCCGGCAGGGAATAATTCACCCCTCCACTTT. Its translation: CASSVAPAGNNSPLHF.

This clone was counted a few times. V is TRBV7-9 and J is TRBJ2-4; D perhaps matches TRBD2 (6 bases). The germline gives CDR1 SEHNR, CDR2 FQNEAQ (reference sequence). V lost 10 bases and J lost 6, with 19 bases in between. There are 14 residues in the CDR3. The CDR3 protein is CATEGLGRGNIQYF. The CDR3, as DNA: TGTGCCACCGAGGGACTGGGTAGGGGAAACATTCAGTACTTC.

Relative to its sample, this clone is medium-sized. This chain joins TRBV9 and TRBJ2-3; possible D gene TRBD1, 6 bases. The V end lost 0 bases, the J end lost 2 bases, and 10 bases lay between the germline ends. This CDR3 has 15 residues. Germline CDR1 and CDR2: SGDLS and YYNGEE. CDR3 protein: CASSVDEGVTDTQYF. The DNA of the CDR3 is TGTGCCAGCAGCGTAGACGAGGGGGTCACAGATACGCAGTATTTT.

This sequence joins TRBV29-1 and TRBJ2-7; perhaps TRBD2 as D (5 bases). Looked up from germline, CDR1 is SQVTM and CDR2 is ANQGSEA. V lost 4 bases and J 3 bases, leaving 7 bases between the germline ends. This CDR3 is built from 11 residues. The CDR3 DNA sequence: TGCAGCGTTGGACGGGACTACGAGCAGTACTTC. It yields the protein CSVGRDYEQYF.

This chain links TRBV28 with TRBJ2-7; D is ambiguous. The CDR3 contains 14 residues. Trimming cost V 5 bases and J 6 bases, with 17 bases left between them. CDR1 and CDR2 from the germline V gene are MDHEN and SYDVKM. In nucleotides, the CDR3 is TGTGCCAGCAGTCCCAAGTTAAGGGTAGGCGAGCAGTACGTC. Protein sequence: CASSPKLRVGEQYV.

The CDR3: CASSFRQGGTEAFF. The CDR3 nucleotides read TGCGCCAGCAGCTTCCGACAGGGAGGGACTGAAGCTTTCTTT. The V and J genes are TRBV5-1 and TRBJ1-1; TRBD1 agrees at 7 bases. CDR3 size: 14 residues. CDR1 is SGHRS and CDR2 is YFSETQ in the germline V gene. V lost 2 bases, J lost 5 bases, and 6 bases stayed unmatched. Together with reference TRBV5-1 and TRBJ1-1, the CDR3 gives the full variable domain: KAGVTQTPRYLIKTRGQQVTLSCSPISGHRSVSWYQQTPGQGLQFLFEYFSETQRNKGNFPGRFSGRQFSNSRSEMNVSTLELGDSALYLCASSFRQGGTEAFFGQGTRLTVV.

This rearrangement joins TRBV7-2 to TRBJ1-6; a possible D gene is TRBD1 (6 bases). CDR3 size: 14 residues. Per the germline V gene, CDR1 is SGHTA and CDR2 is FQGNSA. Trimming took off 3 bases at V and 6 bases at J, with 9 bases between the two ends. CDR3 loop: CASSLTGVNSPLHF. For the CDR3, the DNA is TGTGCCAGCAGCTTGACAGGAGTTAATTCACCCCTCCACTTT.

This clone turned up a few times. The chain links TRBV4-3 to TRBJ1-5; D not resolved. The CDR3 has 13 residues. The V gene's germline CDR1 is LGHNA and CDR2 YSLEER. The ends were cut back, 8 bases at V and 7 bases at J, with 15 bases in the middle. The CDR3 spells CASSREVRQPQHF. As DNA, the CDR3 is TGCGCCAGCTCGAGAGAGGTGAGGCAGCCCCAGCATTTT.

J is TRBJ1-2 and V is TRBV5-1; no reliable D call. The CDR3 has 13 residues. V was trimmed by 0 bases and J by 7 bases, leaving 10 bases between them. Germline V gene sequence: CDR1 SGHRS, CDR2 YFSETQ. DNA for the CDR3: TGCGCCAGCAGCTTGGAGACTACGGGTGGCTACACCTTC. It encodes CASSLETTGGYTF. The complete variable domain, with remaining parts taken from reference TRBV5-1 and TRBJ1-2, reads KAGVTQTPRYLIKTRGQQVTLSCSPISGHRSVSWYQQTPGQGLQFLFEYFSETQRNKGNFPGRFSGRQFSNSRSEMNVSTLELGDSALYLCASSLETTGGYTFGSGTRLTVV.